This TCR beta chain was documented in a study of shared clonotypes between healthy human individuals. Overall study findings and caveats: Rarefaction indicated that sorted-subset sequencing remained incomplete although depth was large. Naive subsets usually exceeded memory subsets in estimated richness. It was only blood that was sampled, and tissue repertoires likely differ.

The table came from immunoSEQ multiplex PCR; TCRdb's copy has only in-frame clones and leaves some out. The table has 600,000 to 700,000 clones, around four fifths seen once. Splitting the CD4+ cells yielded a CD45RA+ naive subset and a CD45RA-negative memory subset. Concerning this clone: Its antigen remains unknown.

The sequenced sample consisted of memory CD4+ T cells sorted from blood. This sample's subset: CD45RA-negative fraction. This clonotype originated in a woman aged 25 to 45 in good health.

The CDR3 spells CASSSLAANSYEQYF. In DNA form, the CDR3 reads TGTGCCAGCAGCTCGCTAGCGGCCAACTCCTACGAGCAGTACTTC. This chain connects TRBV7-2 to TRBJ2-7; 7 bases align to TRBD2. The CDR3 length is 15 residues. Germline-derived CDR1 and CDR2 are SGHTA and FQGNSA. V shed 4 bases and J 0 bases; nucleotides not matched to a gene: 6. The entire variable domain, with the rest obtained from reference TRBV7-2 and TRBJ2-7, is as follows: GAGVSQSPSNKVTEKGKDVELRCDPISGHTALYWYRQSLGQGLEFLIYFQGNSAPDKSGLPSDRFSAERTGGSVSTLTIQRTQQEDSAVYLCASSSLAANSYEQYFGPGTRLTVT.